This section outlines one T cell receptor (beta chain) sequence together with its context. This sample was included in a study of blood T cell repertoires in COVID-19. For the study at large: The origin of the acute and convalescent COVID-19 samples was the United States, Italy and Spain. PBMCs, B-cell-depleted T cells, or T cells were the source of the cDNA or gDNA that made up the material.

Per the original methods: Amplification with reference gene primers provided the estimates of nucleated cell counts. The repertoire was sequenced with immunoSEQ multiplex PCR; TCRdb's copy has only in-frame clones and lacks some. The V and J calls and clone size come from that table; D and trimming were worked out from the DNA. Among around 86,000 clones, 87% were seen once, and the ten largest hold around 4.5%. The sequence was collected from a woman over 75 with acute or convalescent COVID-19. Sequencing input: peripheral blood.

The CDR3 nucleotides read TGTGCCAGCAGCTGGAGATACTACGAGCAGTACTTC. Protein: CASSWRYYEQYF. This chain uses TRBV7-2 with TRBJ2-7; no definite D call. Per germline, CDR1 SGHTA and CDR2 FQGNSA. V was trimmed by 4 bases and J by 3 bases, leaving 7 bases between them. CDR3 size: 12 residues.